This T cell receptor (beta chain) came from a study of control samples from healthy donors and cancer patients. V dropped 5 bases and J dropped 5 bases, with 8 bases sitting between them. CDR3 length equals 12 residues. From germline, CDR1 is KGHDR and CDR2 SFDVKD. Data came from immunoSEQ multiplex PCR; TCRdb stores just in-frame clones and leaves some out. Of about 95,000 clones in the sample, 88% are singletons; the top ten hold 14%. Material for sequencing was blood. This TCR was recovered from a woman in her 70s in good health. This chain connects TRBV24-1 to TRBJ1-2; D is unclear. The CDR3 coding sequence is TGTGCCACCAGTGGCGGAGAGTATGGCTACACCTTC. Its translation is CATSGGEYGYTF.